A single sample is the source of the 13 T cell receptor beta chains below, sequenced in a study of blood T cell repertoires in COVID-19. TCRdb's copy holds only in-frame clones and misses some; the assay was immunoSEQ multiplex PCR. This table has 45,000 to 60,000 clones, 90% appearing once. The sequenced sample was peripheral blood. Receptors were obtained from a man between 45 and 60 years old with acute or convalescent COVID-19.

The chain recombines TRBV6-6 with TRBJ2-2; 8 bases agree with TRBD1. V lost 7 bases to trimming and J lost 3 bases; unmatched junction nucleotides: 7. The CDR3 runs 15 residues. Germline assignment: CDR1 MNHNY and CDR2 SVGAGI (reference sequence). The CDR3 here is CASNTGQGHTGELFF. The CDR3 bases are TGTGCCAGCAACACCGGACAGGGCCACACCGGGGAGCTGTTTTTT.

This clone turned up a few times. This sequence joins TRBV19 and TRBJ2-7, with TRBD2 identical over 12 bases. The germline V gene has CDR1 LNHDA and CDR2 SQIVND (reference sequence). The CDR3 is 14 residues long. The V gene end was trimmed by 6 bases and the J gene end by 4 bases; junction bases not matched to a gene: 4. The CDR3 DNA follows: TGTGCCAGTAGCCTGACTAGCGGGAGTTACGAGCAGTACTTC. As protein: CASSLTSGSYEQYF.

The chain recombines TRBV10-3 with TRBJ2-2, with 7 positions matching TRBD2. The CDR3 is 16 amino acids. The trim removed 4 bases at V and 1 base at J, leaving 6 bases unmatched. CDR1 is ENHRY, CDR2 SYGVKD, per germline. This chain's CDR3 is CAISARLAGNTGELFF. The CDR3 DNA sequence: TGTGCCATCAGTGCCCGACTAGCAGGGAACACCGGGGAGCTGTTTTTT.

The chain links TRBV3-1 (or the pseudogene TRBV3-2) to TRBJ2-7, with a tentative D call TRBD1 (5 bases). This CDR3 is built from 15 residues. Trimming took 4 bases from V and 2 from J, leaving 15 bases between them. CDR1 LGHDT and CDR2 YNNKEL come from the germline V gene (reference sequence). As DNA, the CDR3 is TGTGCCAGCAGCCGGACCGACAGTCTACCCTACGAGCAGTACTTC. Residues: CASSRTDSLPYEQYF.

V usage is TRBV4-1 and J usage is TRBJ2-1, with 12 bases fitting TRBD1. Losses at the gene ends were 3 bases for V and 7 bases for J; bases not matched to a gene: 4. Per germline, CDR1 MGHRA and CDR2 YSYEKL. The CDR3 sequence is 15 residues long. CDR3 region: CASSHPGQGANEQFF. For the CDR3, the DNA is TGCGCCAGCAGCCACCCGGGACAGGGGGCTAATGAGCAGTTCTTC.

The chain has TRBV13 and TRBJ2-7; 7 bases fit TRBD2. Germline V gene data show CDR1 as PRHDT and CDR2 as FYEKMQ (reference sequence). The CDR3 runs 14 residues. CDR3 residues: CLIWGGSVAYEQYF. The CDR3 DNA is TGTCTGATCTGGGGCGGGAGTGTGGCCTACGAGCAGTACTTC.

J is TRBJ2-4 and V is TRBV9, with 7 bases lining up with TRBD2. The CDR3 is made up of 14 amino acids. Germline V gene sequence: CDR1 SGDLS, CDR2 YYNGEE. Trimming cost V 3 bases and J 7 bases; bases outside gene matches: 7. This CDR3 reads CASSEGLSLNIQYF. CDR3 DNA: TGTGCCAGCAGCGAGGGACTATCCCTGAACATTCAGTACTTC.

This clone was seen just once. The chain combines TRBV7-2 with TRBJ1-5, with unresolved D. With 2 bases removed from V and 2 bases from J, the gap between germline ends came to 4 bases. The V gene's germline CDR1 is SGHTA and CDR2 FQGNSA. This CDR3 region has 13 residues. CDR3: CASSLQGNQPQHF. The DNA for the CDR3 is TGTGCCAGCAGCTTACAGGGCAATCAGCCCCAGCATTTT.

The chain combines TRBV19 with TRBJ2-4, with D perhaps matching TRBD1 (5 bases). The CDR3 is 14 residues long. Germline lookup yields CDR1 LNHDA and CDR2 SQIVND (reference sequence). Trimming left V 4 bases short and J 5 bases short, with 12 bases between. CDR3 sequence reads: CASSTYDSQNIQYF. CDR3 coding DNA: TGTGCCAGTAGTACTTACGACAGCCAAAACATTCAGTACTTC.

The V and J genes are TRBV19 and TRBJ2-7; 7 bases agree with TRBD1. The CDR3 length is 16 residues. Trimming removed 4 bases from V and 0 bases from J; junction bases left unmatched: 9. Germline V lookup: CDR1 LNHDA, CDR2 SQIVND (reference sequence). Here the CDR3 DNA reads TGTGCCAGTAGTAACCCCCGACAGGGTAACTCCTACGAGCAGTACTTC. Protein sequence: CASSNPRQGNSYEQYF.

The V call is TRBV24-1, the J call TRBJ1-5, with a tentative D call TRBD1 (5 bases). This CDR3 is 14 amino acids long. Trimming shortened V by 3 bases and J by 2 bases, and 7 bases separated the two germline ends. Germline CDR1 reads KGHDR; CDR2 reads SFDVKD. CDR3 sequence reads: CATSDPRGNQPQHF. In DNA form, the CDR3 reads TGTGCCACCAGTGATCCCAGGGGCAATCAGCCCCAGCATTTT.

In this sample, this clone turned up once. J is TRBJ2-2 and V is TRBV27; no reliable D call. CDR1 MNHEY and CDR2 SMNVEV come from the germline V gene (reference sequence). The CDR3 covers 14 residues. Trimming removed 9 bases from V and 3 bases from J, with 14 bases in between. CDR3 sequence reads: CARSTPLDTGELFF. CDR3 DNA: TGTGCCAGGAGTACTCCACTGGACACCGGGGAGCTGTTTTTT.

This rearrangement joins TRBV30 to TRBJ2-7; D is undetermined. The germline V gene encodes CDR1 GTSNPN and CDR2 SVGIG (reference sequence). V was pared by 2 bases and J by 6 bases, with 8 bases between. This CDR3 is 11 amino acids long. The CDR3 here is CAWSKQTEQYF. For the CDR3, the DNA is TGTGCCTGGAGTAAGCAAACCGAGCAGTACTTC.